Listed here are 6 T cell receptor beta chains from one sample, sequenced in a study of OX40 agonist ivuxolimab in advanced cancers. The protocol was immunoSEQ multiplex PCR, while the TCRdb copy is restricted to in-frame clones and leaves out a portion. The sample includes under 85,000 clones, about 86% of them seen just once. The sample was CD4+ or CD8+ T cells sorted from blood, taken in a trial of the OX40 agonist ivuxolimab. The receptors shown here come from an adult with an advanced solid tumor such as melanoma, head and neck, liver or kidney cancer.

This chain links TRBV5-4 with TRBJ1-2; D remains ambiguous. The CDR3 covers 13 residues. Germline CDR1 SGHNT, CDR2 YYREEE (reference sequence). The V and J ends lost 2 bases and 10 bases respectively, with 15 bases between them. CDR3 sequence: CASSFPKTPFYTF. The DNA for the CDR3 is TGTGCCAGCAGCTTCCCCAAGACTCCTTTCTACACCTTC.

V gene TRBV10-3 combines with J gene TRBJ1-4, with 7 bases identical to TRBD1. Germline V lookup: CDR1 ENHRY, CDR2 SYGVKD. The CDR3 consists of 14 residues. J lost 5 bases, V lost 5 bases, and 5 bases had no gene match. The CDR3 bases are TGTGCCATCAGTCCCGGGACAGCGAATGAAAAACTGTTTTTT. This sequence encodes CAISPGTANEKLFF.

The rearrangement links TRBV6-5 to TRBJ2-7, with 10 nucleotides matching TRBD1. CDR1 MNHEY and CDR2 SVGAGI come from the germline V gene. Trimming removed 5 bases from V and 3 bases from J; junction bases left unmatched: 4. This CDR3 contains 14 residues. Written as DNA, the CDR3 is TGTGCCAGCAGTGAGTGGGACAGGGGCTACGAGCAGTACTTC. Amino acids: CASSEWDRGYEQYF.

The chain has TRBV6-5 and TRBJ1-5, with D perhaps matching TRBD1 (6 bases). CDR1 is MNHEY, CDR2 SVGAGI, per germline. This CDR3 contains 14 residues. The ends were cut back, 2 bases at V and 7 bases at J, with 12 bases in the middle. CDR3 coding DNA: TGTGCCAGCAGTTACGTGGCAGGGGAACAGCCCCAGCATTTT. Translating it yields CASSYVAGEQPQHF.

The gene calls are TRBV7-2 and TRBJ2-1; D unclear. The CDR3 extends over 16 amino acids. Trimming left V 2 bases short and J 0 bases short, with 11 bases between. Germline loops: CDR1 SGHTA, CDR2 FQGNSA. The CDR3 loop reads CASSLIAGSSYNEQFF. The CDR3 DNA reads as TGTGCCAGCAGCTTAATAGCCGGTAGCTCCTACAATGAGCAGTTCTTC.

This CDR3 is CAISDPPVAGQPDEQFF. For the CDR3, the DNA is TGTGCCATCAGTGACCCACCGGTTGCGGGCCAACCGGATGAGCAGTTCTTC. The chain employs TRBV10-3 and TRBJ2-1, with D possibly TRBD2 on 5 matching bases. CDR1 and CDR2 from the germline V gene are ENHRY and SYGVKD. Trimming pared 3 bases from V and 8 bases from J, leaving 23 bases between. The CDR3 runs 17 residues.